This T cell receptor beta chain stems from a study of blood T cell repertoires in COVID-19. The assay was immunoSEQ multiplex PCR, and TCRdb's table has in-frame clones only and misses some. This table has about 370,000 clones, around 89% appearing once. Categorization into cohorts depended on clinical history that participants reported. This CDR3 spans 16 amino acids. Per germline, CDR1 SEHNR and CDR2 FQNEAQ (reference sequence). Trimming cost V 11 bases and J 9 bases, with 31 bases left between them. The J gene is TRBJ2-5, the V gene TRBV7-9, with a tentative D call TRBD1 (7 bases). This receptor was taken from a man aged 18 to 35 who had recovered from COVID-19. Material: PBMCs or T cells enriched from blood (not recorded which). The CDR3 DNA follows: TGTGCCTGTCAGGGGGGTCCAGACGATACCCCGTTGTCCCAGTACTTC. Residues: CACQGGPDDTPLSQYF.